The next 11 T cell receptor beta chains were all read from a single sample in a study of shared clonotypes between healthy human individuals. The protocol was immunoSEQ multiplex PCR, while the TCRdb copy is restricted to in-frame clones and leaves out a portion. In the table there are approximately 100,000 clones, less than 80% of which are singletons. Sequencing was performed on memory CD8+ T cells sorted from blood. Subset reported: CD45RO+ cells pooled with CCR7-negative TemRA cells. The receptor set was obtained from a man under 40 in good health.

This chain joins TRBV10-3 and TRBJ1-5, with D possibly TRBD1 on 5 matching bases. Trimming removed 6 bases at V and 4 bases at J, with 10 bases between. Germline CDR1 ENHRY, CDR2 SYGVKD. The CDR3 consists of 13 residues. The CDR3 loop is CAIRLDRNQPQHF. In nucleotides, the CDR3 is TGTGCCATCAGATTAGACAGAAATCAGCCCCAGCATTTT.

The rearrangement links TRBV7-2 to TRBJ2-5; TRBD2 matches at 10 bases. The V gene end was trimmed by 4 bases and the J gene end by 4 bases; junction bases not matched to a gene: 15. The CDR3 extends over 18 amino acids. The germline gives CDR1 SGHTA, CDR2 FQGNSA. The CDR3, as DNA: TGTGCCAGCAGCTCAGGCCCAGCGGGAGGGATTAGTCCAGAGACCCAGTACTTC. Protein product: CASSSGPAGGISPETQYF.

This chain links TRBV11-2 with TRBJ2-1; tentative D call: TRBD1 (5 bases). Looked up from germline, CDR1 is SGHAT and CDR2 is FQNNGV. The CDR3 consists of 13 residues. Trimming removed 1 base at V and 8 bases at J, with 9 bases between. The CDR3 loop reads CASSLAGFHEQFF. Written as DNA, the CDR3 is TGTGCCAGCAGCTTAGCAGGGTTCCATGAGCAGTTCTTC.

This clone was recorded only once. The chain uses TRBV10-2 and TRBJ2-3; 8 bases align to TRBD2. From germline, CDR1 is WSHSY and CDR2 SAAADI. J was trimmed by 3 bases and V by 3 bases; bases with no gene match: 2. This CDR3 contains 14 residues. The CDR3 protein is CASSDPSGTDTQYF. In nucleotides, the CDR3 is TGCGCCAGCAGTGATCCTAGCGGGACAGATACGCAGTATTTT.

This sequence joins TRBV25-1 and TRBJ1-1; 9 bases map to TRBD1. The CDR3 loop spans 17 amino acids. Germline lookup yields CDR1 MGHDK and CDR2 SYGVNS. V was pared by 3 bases and J by 2 bases, with 10 bases of the junction left unmatched. CDR3 nucleotides: TGTGCCAGCAGTGATCGTCCCGGGACAGGGTCTAACACTGAAGCTTTCTTT. It is translated as CASSDRPGTGSNTEAFF.

This rearrangement joins TRBV7-3 to TRBJ2-7; D possibly corresponds to TRBD2 (5 bases). The CDR3 covers 20 residues. Germline V gene data show CDR1 as SGHTA and CDR2 as FQGTGA. V shed 6 bases and J shed 2 bases, with 32 bases lying between them. CDR3 bases: TGTGCCAGCAGTCAAGGACCAATACTAGTCGGAGAAAGGTTTACCTACGAGCAGTACTTC. This codes for CASSQGPILVGERFTYEQYF.

The chain has TRBV7-2 and TRBJ1-2; possible D gene TRBD1, 6 bases. V was clipped by 4 bases and J by 5 bases, with 11 bases between them. The germline gives CDR1 SGHTA, CDR2 FQGNSA. The CDR3 has 13 amino acids. The CDR3 bases are TGTGCCAGCAGCTCCGACAGGAGATATGGCTACACCTTC. This sequence encodes CASSSDRRYGYTF.

The chain links TRBV5-1 to TRBJ2-3, with 10 bases fitting TRBD1. CDR3 length equals 15 residues. V shed 4 bases, J shed 7 bases, and the junction held 9 bases outside the gene matches. Germline V gene sequence: CDR1 SGHRS, CDR2 YFSETQ. CDR3 residues: CASSPGTGATNTQYF. The CDR3 nucleotides are TGCGCCAGCAGCCCAGGGACAGGGGCTACCAATACGCAGTATTTT.

This rearrangement joins TRBV9 to TRBJ2-1, with a weak D call TRBD1 (5 bases). The V end was cut by 0 bases, the J end by 1 base, with 11 bases between. The CDR3 sequence is 16 residues long. The germline V gene has CDR1 SGDLS and CDR2 YYNGEE. This chain's CDR3 is CASSVEQERSYNEQFF. The CDR3 nucleotides read TGTGCCAGCAGCGTAGAACAGGAGAGGTCCTACAATGAGCAGTTCTTC. The entire variable domain, with the rest obtained from reference TRBV9 and TRBJ2-1, is as follows: DSGVTQTPKHLITATGQRVTLRCSPRSGDLSVYWYQQSLDQGLQFLIQYYNGEERAKGNILERFSAQQFPDLHSELNLSSLELGDSALYFCASSVEQERSYNEQFFGPGTRLTVL.

In nucleotides, the CDR3 is TGTGCCAGCAGTGACGACCAGGGTCCTGAGCAGTTCTTC. Protein product: CASSDDQGPEQFF. The chain employs TRBV25-1 and TRBJ2-1; D possibly corresponds to TRBD1 (5 bases). Germline lookup yields CDR1 MGHDK and CDR2 SYGVNS. The V and J ends lost 3 bases and 9 bases respectively, with 12 bases between them. This CDR3 has 13 amino acids. Full variable domain (remainder filled in from reference TRBV25-1 and TRBJ2-1): EADIYQTPRYLVIGTGKKITLECSQTMGHDKMYWYQQDPGMELHLIHYSYGVNSTEKGDLSSESTVSRIRTEHFPLTLESARPSHTSQYLCASSDDQGPEQFFGPGTRLTVL.

The chain has TRBV18 and TRBJ2-4; D is perhaps TRBD1 (6 bases). CDR1 is KGHSH, CDR2 LQKENI, per germline. The length of the CDR3 is 17 residues. Trimming left V 3 bases short and J 0 bases short, with 15 bases between. The CDR3 region has the DNA TGTGCCAGCTCACCGTCACAGGGATCAATAGCCAAAAACATTCAGTACTTC. Protein sequence: CASSPSQGSIAKNIQYF.